This T cell receptor beta chain was captured in a study of blood T cell repertoires in COVID-19. Study summary: PBMCs, B-cell-depleted T cells, or T cells provided the cDNA or gDNA that made up the material.

Profiled with immunoSEQ multiplex PCR; TCRdb holds only in-frame clones, not every one. Among approximately 290,000 clones, roughly 80% were seen once, and the ten largest hold approximately 15%. V was cut by 4 bases and J by 2 bases, with 9 bases left in between. Germline CDR1 reads SGHTA; CDR2 reads FQGNSA. There are 14 residues in the CDR3. Sequencing input: peripheral blood. This TCR derives from a person aged 65 to 85 with COVID-19, enrolled during active disease. V and J are TRBV7-2 and TRBJ1-3, with D possibly TRBD1 on 6 matching bases. The CDR3 bases are TGTGCCAGCAGCTATACAGGGACTGGAAACACCATATATTTT. It translates to CASSYTGTGNTIYF.